This TCR beta chain originates from a study of identical twins. Overall study results and limits: Out-of-frame sharing of TCR alpha in monozygotic twins was underestimated by models. Analyses based on zero insertions could be partly confounded by invariant MAIT and iNKT cells.

Details on this clonotype: The antigen is unknown.

TCRdb re-called the 5' RACE reads with MiXCR, one entry per CDR3 protein. The table has approximately 600,000 distinct CDR3 sequences, just over 7% seen once. Germline V gene data show CDR1 as MGHDK and CDR2 as SYGVNS. This CDR3 region has 11 residues. Trimming took off 4 bases at V and 3 bases at J, with 4 bases between the two ends. These same data were also listed under a study on yellow fever vaccine responses in identical twins.

The sequence came from a woman younger than 30 in good health. The chain combines TRBV25-1 with TRBJ2-7, with D unclear. Material: PBMCs. The CDR3 region has the DNA TGTGCCAGCAGTGCCCACTACGAGCAGTACTTC. Translation: CASSAHYEQYF.